Listed here are 23 T cell receptor beta chains from one sample, sequenced in a study of identical twins. TCRdb re-derived calls from the 5' RACE reads in MiXCR, one entry per CDR3 protein. The profile shows 1.5 million to 2 million distinct CDR3 sequences, about 32% of them singletons. Sequences were obtained from cord blood. The receptors derive from a newborn girl in good health.

The rearrangement joins TRBV6-5 to TRBJ2-5; 9 bases align to TRBD2. The last part of the DNA fits TRBJ2-7 better; the J call may be wrong. CDR1 MNHEY and CDR2 SVGAGI come from the germline V gene. The CDR3 length is 16 residues. As DNA, the CDR3 is TGTGCCAGCAGTTACGAGAGCGGGAGGCCCCTCCTCGAGCAGTACTTC. Translation gives CASSYESGRPLLEQYF.

This clonotype turned up a few times. This sequence joins TRBV2 and TRBJ2-1, with 14 bases fitting TRBD2. V dropped 6 bases and J dropped 7; count of bases not matched to a gene: 5. CDR3 length: 15 residues. Per germline, CDR1 SNHLY and CDR2 FYNNEI. CDR3 nucleotide sequence: TGTGCCAGCAGGAGACTAGCGGGAGGGCGGAATGAGCAGTTCTTC. As protein: CASRRLAGGRNEQFF.

The rearrangement links TRBV24-1 to TRBJ2-7, with TRBD2 matching 13 bases. The DNA end is more similar to TRBJ2-5, so the J call may be wrong. Germline-derived CDR1 and CDR2 are KGHDR and SFDVKD. CDR3 length equals 15 residues. The CDR3 region has the DNA TGTGCCACCAGTGACGGACTAGCGGGAGAGGAGACCCAGTACTTC. Its protein is CATSDGLAGEETQYF.

The chain employs TRBV12-5 and TRBJ2-3, with TRBD1 matching 7 bases. After removal of 3 bases from V and 1 base from J, the junction contained 1 base not matched to a gene. The CDR3 contains 14 residues. Germline lookup yields CDR1 LGHNT and CDR2 FRNRAP. The CDR3 protein is CASGFGQGTDTQYF. The CDR3 nucleotides read TGTGCTAGTGGTTTTGGACAGGGCACAGATACGCAGTATTTT.

CDR3: CASSSAQGAQTDTQYF. CDR3 sequence (DNA): TGTGCCAGCAGTTCAGCACAGGGGGCGCAGACAGATACGCAGTATTTT. The V gene is TRBV6-5, the J gene TRBJ2-3; 9 positions agree with TRBD1. The germline gives CDR1 MNHEY, CDR2 SVGAGI. Germline trimming cut 4 bases from V and 3 bases from J; bases unmatched to any gene: 8. The length of the CDR3 is 16 residues.

This clonotype showed up just a few times. V is TRBV20-1 and J is TRBJ1-1; 8 bases agree with TRBD1. The germline V gene encodes CDR1 DFQATT and CDR2 SNEGSKA (reference sequence). The V and J ends lost 6 bases and 5 bases, in that order; junction bases with no gene match: 8. The CDR3 is made up of 13 amino acids. CDR3 amino acids: CSAFQGARTEAFF. CDR3 bases: TGCAGTGCCTTCCAGGGGGCGCGGACTGAAGCTTTCTTT.

The rearrangement links TRBV6-1 to TRBJ1-2; D not certain. Trimming removed 2 bases at V and 3 bases at J, with 13 bases between. Germline V gene lookup returns CDR1 MNHNS and CDR2 SASEGT. The CDR3 runs 15 residues. This CDR3 is CASSEIYWTYYGYTF. The DNA for the CDR3 is TGTGCCAGCAGTGAAATCTACTGGACTTACTATGGCTACACCTTC.

This clonotype was counted between two and nine times. The chain links TRBV20-1 to TRBJ2-3; D perhaps matches TRBD1 (6 bases). Trimming took 3 bases from V and 0 from J, leaving 10 bases between them. The CDR3 loop spans 14 amino acids. Germline V gene lookup returns CDR1 DFQATT and CDR2 SNEGSKA (reference sequence). This CDR3 reads CSASNRASTDTQYF. The CDR3 nucleotides are TGCAGTGCTAGCAACAGGGCGAGCACAGATACGCAGTATTTT.

This clonotype was seen repeatedly, ten times or more. The chain uses TRBV27 and TRBJ1-4; D is unresolved. Germline assignment: CDR1 MNHEY and CDR2 SMNVEV (reference sequence). The CDR3 loop spans 17 amino acids. With 5 bases removed from V and 1 base from J, the gap between germline ends came to 17 bases. CDR3 sequence (DNA): TGTGCCAGCAGTCCCCGTGGAGGGAGGGTAACTAATGAAAAACTGTTTTTT. It specifies CASSPRGGRVTNEKLFF.

The gene calls are TRBV6-6 and TRBJ2-1, with TRBD2 matching 9 bases. Trimming removed 3 bases from V and 3 bases from J; junction bases left unmatched: 6. In germline, CDR1 is MNHNY, CDR2 SVGAGI (reference sequence). The CDR3 contains 16 residues. The CDR3 region has the DNA TGTGCCAGCAGTTATAGCGGGAGACTGATCTACAATGAGCAGTTCTTC. Translation gives CASSYSGRLIYNEQFF.

The chain links TRBV5-1 to TRBJ2-1, with 8 positions matching TRBD2. The CDR3 is 15 amino acids. Trimming removed 2 bases from V and 10 bases from J; junction bases left unmatched: 11. Germline values: CDR1 SGHRS, CDR2 YFSETQ. The CDR3 sequence: CASSLLAVASEEQFF. In DNA form, the CDR3 reads TGCGCCAGCAGCTTACTAGCGGTGGCCAGTGAAGAGCAGTTCTTC.

CDR3 in amino acids: CASSLVEIRGDTQYF. The CDR3, as DNA: TGCGCCAGCAGCTTGGTGGAAATTCGAGGAGATACGCAGTATTTT. The chain employs TRBV5-1 and TRBJ2-3; D unclear. The germline gives CDR1 SGHRS, CDR2 YFSETQ. Trimming took 0 bases from V and 5 from J, leaving 13 bases between them. The CDR3 sequence is 15 residues long.

The chain recombines TRBV12-3 or TRBV12-4 with TRBJ2-7; 7 bases fit TRBD1. J lost 7 bases, V lost 5 bases, and 8 bases had no gene match. This CDR3 is built from 13 residues. The CDR3 protein is CASSRDSHNEQYF. DNA for the CDR3: TGTGCCAGCAGTCGGGACAGCCACAATGAGCAGTACTTC.

A few counts support this clonotype. The chain employs TRBV6-5 and TRBJ2-3; 10 bases agree with TRBD2. From germline, CDR1 is MNHEY and CDR2 SVGAGI. Losses at the gene ends were 4 bases for V and 6 bases for J; bases not matched to a gene: 13. The CDR3 has 17 residues. CDR3 loop: CASSSSRTSGLGDTQYF. The CDR3 bases are TGTGCCAGCAGTTCTAGCCGGACTAGCGGCCTAGGCGATACGCAGTATTTT.

V and J are TRBV28 and TRBJ2-1; TRBD2 matches at 15 bases. The CDR3 consists of 15 residues. After removal of 6 bases from V and 10 bases from J, the junction contained 7 bases not matched to a gene. The germline V gene has CDR1 MDHEN and CDR2 SYDVKM. CDR3 sequence reads: CASSPRTSGRGEQFF. The CDR3 bases are TGTGCCAGCAGCCCGAGGACTAGCGGGAGGGGCGAGCAGTTCTTC.

This clonotype occurred a few times. This chain connects TRBV6-5 to TRBJ2-3; TRBD2 might be the D (5 bases). V shed 2 bases and J shed 6 bases, with 15 bases lying between them. Germline lookup yields CDR1 MNHEY and CDR2 SVGAGI. The CDR3 is made up of 15 amino acids. CDR3 in DNA: TGTGCCAGCAGTTACGGGCTAGCTTTCCTTGATACGCAGTATTTT. Translating it yields CASSYGLAFLDTQYF.

This chain connects TRBV29-1 to TRBJ1-2; D ambiguous. The germline CDR1 and CDR2 sequences are SQVTM and ANQGSEA. The CDR3 loop spans 13 amino acids. The germline V and J ends were trimmed by 2 bases and 4 bases, with 11 bases remaining between them. DNA of the CDR3: TGCAGCGTTGAAACAGATACTATCTATGGCTACACCTTC. Translation gives CSVETDTIYGYTF.

This clonotype came up a few times. The chain combines TRBV6-5 with TRBJ1-4; 7 nucleotides line up with TRBD1. Germline loops: CDR1 MNHEY, CDR2 SVGAGI. This CDR3 is 15 amino acids long. V trimming: 3 bases; J trimming: 5 bases; junction bases outside the gene matches: 6. The CDR3 DNA sequence: TGTGCCAGCAGTTATGGAGGGGGCCTAAATGAAAAACTGTTTTTT. Protein: CASSYGGGLNEKLFF.

This clonotype was counted between two and nine times. The gene calls are TRBV24-1 and TRBJ1-5, with TRBD1 matching 8 bases. This CDR3 spans 16 amino acids. V gave up 0 bases and J gave up 3 bases; unmatched junction bases: 3. Per germline, CDR1 KGHDR and CDR2 SFDVKD. The CDR3 region has the DNA TGTGCCACCAGTGATTTGTGGGGACAGGTCAATCAGCCCCAGCATTTT. This codes for CATSDLWGQVNQPQHF.

This clonotype has at least ten counts. V gene TRBV5-1 combines with J gene TRBJ2-4, with unresolved D. This CDR3 spans 15 amino acids. Germline CDR1 and CDR2: SGHRS and YFSETQ. V lost 0 bases to trimming and J lost 6 bases, with 13 bases between them. The CDR3 bases are TGCGCCAGCAGCTTGGTCGGTGATTCGGGAAACATTCAGTACTTC. Protein sequence: CASSLVGDSGNIQYF.

The rearrangement uses TRBV10-3 and TRBJ2-1, with TRBD1 identical over 7 bases. The CDR3 runs to 17 residues. The V gene end was trimmed by 0 bases and the J gene end by 0 bases; junction bases not matched to a gene: 5. Per germline, CDR1 ENHRY and CDR2 SYGVKD. CDR3 sequence (DNA): TGTGCCATCAGTGAGTCTTACCGGGACAGCTCCTACAATGAGCAGTTCTTC. It specifies CAISESYRDSSYNEQFF.

The chain combines TRBV2 with TRBJ2-1, with 9 positions matching TRBD2. The J call may be in error: the DNA end matches TRBJ2-7 better. CDR1 and CDR2 from the germline V gene are SNHLY and FYNNEI. The CDR3 runs to 16 residues. The CDR3 DNA sequence: TGTGCCAGCAGTACCGATAGCGGGAGCTCCTACAATGAGCAGTACTTC. Its protein is CASSTDSGSSYNEQYF.

There are a few counts of this clonotype. This rearrangement joins TRBV3-1 to TRBJ1-1; TRBD1 matches at 8 bases. The germline V gene has CDR1 LGHDT and CDR2 YNNKEL (reference sequence). The CDR3 runs to 13 residues. The junction had 4 bases not matched to a gene; V was cut back by 0 bases and J by 10 bases. The DNA of the CDR3 is TGTGCCAGCAGCCAAGATGGCAGGGGGCGAGCTTTCTTT. Its translation: CASSQDGRGRAFF.